This TCR beta chain is from a study of vaccination effects on CD4 cells after COVID-19. As for the study in general: Everyone in the study got two shots of either the BNT162b2 or mRNA-1273 vaccine.

On this clone: Antigen specificity is unknown.

The CDR3 extends over 14 amino acids. Germline V gene sequence: CDR1 KGHSH, CDR2 LQKENI. V was clipped by 1 base and J by 4 bases; unmatched bases: 0. The protocol was immunoSEQ multiplex PCR, while the TCRdb copy is restricted to in-frame clones and leaves out a portion. Of more than 35,000 clones listed, about three quarters are singletons. Antigen-specific CD4+ T cells were first expanded with viral peptide pools by the ViraFEST assay and only then sequenced. Cells that had been cultured for approximately eleven days were the source of isolated CD4+ T cells. This person's SARS-CoV-2 infection, confirmed by PCR, occurred between March and December 2020.

V gene TRBV18 combines with J gene TRBJ2-1; 8 bases are shared with TRBD1. Source: CD4+ T cells from PBMCs cultured with a peptide pool, taken before COVID-19 vaccination. The clonotype comes from a human donor who had a prior SARS-CoV-2 infection. The CDR3 bases are TGTGCCAGCTCACCACGGACAGGGTACAATGAGCAGTTCTTC. Translated, it gives CASSPRTGYNEQFF.